The 6 T cell receptor beta chains below come from one sample, sequenced in a study of T cell repertoires in cytomegalovirus infection. Using its own MiXCR run on the reads, TCRdb lists one record per CDR3 protein. The repertoire holds roughly 500,000 distinct CDR3 sequences, 16% seen once, with more than 20% in the top ten. The sample comprised CD8+ T cells from PBMCs. These receptors came from a human donor in good health (CMV status not recorded). Some clones in this sample may be carry-over from other donors' samples.

Many counts were recorded for this clonotype. V is TRBV7-8 and J is TRBJ2-7; 10 bases are shared with TRBD2. After removal of 4 bases from V and 2 bases from J, the junction contained 8 bases not matched to a gene. The length of the CDR3 is 16 residues. The germline gives CDR1 SGHVS, CDR2 FQNEAQ. Here the CDR3 DNA reads TGTGCCAGCAGCTCTGGGACTAGCGTGCCAACCTACGAGCAGTACTTC. Translation: CASSSGTSVPTYEQYF.

There are a few counts of this clonotype. This chain connects TRBV25-1 to TRBJ2-5; no reliable D call. This CDR3 contains 15 residues. Trimming stripped 2 bases from V and 3 bases from J, with 13 bases between. In germline, CDR1 is MGHDK, CDR2 SYGVNS. The CDR3 loop reads CASSEHGHVEETQYF. CDR3 coding DNA: TGTGCCAGCAGTGAACATGGGCACGTAGAAGAGACCCAGTACTTC.

In this sample, this clonotype turned up many times. V usage is TRBV7-8 and J usage is TRBJ1-1; possible D gene TRBD1, 5 bases. Trimming left V 7 bases short and J 6 bases short, with 9 bases between. Germline loops: CDR1 SGHVS, CDR2 FQNEAQ. The CDR3 loop spans 11 amino acids. Here the CDR3 DNA reads TGTGCCAGCAACGCGGGGGCTGAAGCTTTCTTT. Protein sequence: CASNAGAEAFF. Variable domain in full (rest from reference TRBV7-8 and TRBJ1-1): GAGVSQSPRYKVAKRGQDVALRCDPISGHVSLFWYQQALGQGPEFLTYFQNEAQLDKSGLPSDRFFAERPEGSVSTLKIQRTQQEDSAVYLCASNAGAEAFFGQGTRLTVV.

This clonotype was counted at least ten times. The chain combines TRBV7-6 with TRBJ2-7; 8 positions match TRBD1. The CDR3 spans 14 residues. The V segment lost 4 bases and the J segment 0 bases; nucleotides outside the gene matches: 2. Germline loops: CDR1 SGHVS, CDR2 FNYEAQ. DNA of the CDR3: TGTGCCAGCAGCTCAGGGGGCGGCTCCTACGAGCAGTACTTC. Its protein is CASSSGGGSYEQYF.

This sequence joins TRBV6-8 and TRBJ1-1, with a weak D call TRBD1 (5 bases). The V end was cut by 2 bases, the J end by 7 bases, with 14 bases between. The CDR3 covers 14 residues. Looked up from germline, CDR1 is MNHGY and CDR2 is SAAAGT. The CDR3 region is CASSYKGKLDEAFF. The CDR3 DNA is TGTGCCAGCAGTTACAAGGGGAAGTTGGATGAAGCTTTCTTT.

This clonotype was observed many times. The J gene is TRBJ2-1, the V gene TRBV7-9, with 9 bases that match TRBD2. The V and J ends lost 7 bases and 9 bases, in that order; junction bases with no gene match: 10. This CDR3 contains 14 residues. The germline CDR1 and CDR2 sequences are SEHNR and FQNEAQ (reference sequence). In nucleotides, the CDR3 is TGTGCCAGCATCTCTCACAGGACTAGCGCTGAGCAGTTCTTC. Protein product: CASISHRTSAEQFF.